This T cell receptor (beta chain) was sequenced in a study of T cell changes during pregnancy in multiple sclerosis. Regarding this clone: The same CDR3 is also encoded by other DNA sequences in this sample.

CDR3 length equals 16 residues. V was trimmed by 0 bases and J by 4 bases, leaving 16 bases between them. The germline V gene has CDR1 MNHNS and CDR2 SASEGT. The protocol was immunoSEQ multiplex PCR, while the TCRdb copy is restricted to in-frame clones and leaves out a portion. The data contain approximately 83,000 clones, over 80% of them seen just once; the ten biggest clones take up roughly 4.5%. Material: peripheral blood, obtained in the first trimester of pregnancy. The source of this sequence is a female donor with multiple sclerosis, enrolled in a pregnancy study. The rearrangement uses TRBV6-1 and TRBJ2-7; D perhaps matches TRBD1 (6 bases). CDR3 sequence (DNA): TGTGCCAGCAGTGAAGCAGATGGACAGCAATATTACGAGCAGTACTTC. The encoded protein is CASSEADGQQYYEQYF.